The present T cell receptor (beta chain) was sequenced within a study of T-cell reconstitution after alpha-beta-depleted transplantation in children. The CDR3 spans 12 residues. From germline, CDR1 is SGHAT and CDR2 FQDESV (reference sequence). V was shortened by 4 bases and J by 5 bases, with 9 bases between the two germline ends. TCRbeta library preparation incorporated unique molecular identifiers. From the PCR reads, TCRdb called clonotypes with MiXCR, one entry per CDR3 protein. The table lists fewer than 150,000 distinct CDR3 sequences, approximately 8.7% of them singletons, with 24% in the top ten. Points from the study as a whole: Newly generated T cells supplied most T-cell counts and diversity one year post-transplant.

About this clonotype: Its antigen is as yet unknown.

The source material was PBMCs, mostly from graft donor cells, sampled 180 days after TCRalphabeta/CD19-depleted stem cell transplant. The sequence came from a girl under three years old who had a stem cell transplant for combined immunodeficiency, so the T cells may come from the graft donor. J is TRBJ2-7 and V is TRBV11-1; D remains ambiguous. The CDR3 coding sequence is TGTGCCAGCAGCTCTAACCGGGACGAGCAGTACTTC. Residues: CASSSNRDEQYF.